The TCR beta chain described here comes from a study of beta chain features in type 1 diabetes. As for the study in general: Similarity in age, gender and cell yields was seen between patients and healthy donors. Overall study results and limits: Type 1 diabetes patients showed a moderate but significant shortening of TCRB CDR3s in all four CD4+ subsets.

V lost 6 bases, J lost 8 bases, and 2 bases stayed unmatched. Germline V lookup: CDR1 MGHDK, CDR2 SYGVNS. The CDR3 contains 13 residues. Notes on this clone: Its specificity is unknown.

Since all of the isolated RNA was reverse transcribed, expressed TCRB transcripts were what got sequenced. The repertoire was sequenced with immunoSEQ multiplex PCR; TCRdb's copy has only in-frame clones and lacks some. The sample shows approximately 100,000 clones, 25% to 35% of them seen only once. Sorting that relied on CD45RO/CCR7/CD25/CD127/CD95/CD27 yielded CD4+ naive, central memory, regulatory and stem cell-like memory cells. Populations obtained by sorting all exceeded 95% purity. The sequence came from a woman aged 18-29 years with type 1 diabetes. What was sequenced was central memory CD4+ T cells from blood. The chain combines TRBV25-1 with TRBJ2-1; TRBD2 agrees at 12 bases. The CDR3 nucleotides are TGTGCCAGCAGAGGACTAGCGGGATATGAGCAGTTCTTC. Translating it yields CASRGLAGYEQFF.